The T cell receptor (beta chain) under discussion was sequenced for a study of technical replicates of blood from a handful of donors. Per the germline V gene, CDR1 is SGHDN and CDR2 is FVKESK. CDR3 length: 15 residues. Trimming cost V 4 bases and J 4 bases; bases outside gene matches: 9. Libraries were prepared by immunoSEQ multiplex PCR; TCRdb keeps only in-frame clonotypes and omits some of them. Here the sample spans more than 75,000 clones, approximately 96% being singletons. Source material: T cells isolated from PBMCs. This chain links TRBV14 with TRBJ1-2; 7 bases align to TRBD1. The receptor's source is a human donor in good health. CDR3 protein: CASSPVQGVVYGYTF. The CDR3 DNA is TGTGCCAGCAGCCCGGTCCAGGGGGTAGTCTATGGCTACACCTTC.